This T cell receptor beta chain stems from a study of blood T cell repertoires in COVID-19. TCRdb's copy holds only in-frame clones and misses some; the assay was immunoSEQ multiplex PCR. This sample has 250,000 or so clones, with approximately 85% found just once. Germline values: CDR1 SGHRS, CDR2 YFSETQ. The CDR3 runs 15 residues. Deletions cut 4 bases from V and 0 bases from J, with 8 bases between. This chain joins TRBV5-1 and TRBJ2-6; D gene ambiguous. This receptor was taken from a woman aged 50 to 60 who had been exposed to COVID-19. Sequencing input: PBMCs or T cells enriched from blood (not recorded which). This CDR3 is CASSQQDSGANVLTF. CDR3 coding DNA: TGCGCCAGCAGCCAACAAGACTCTGGGGCCAACGTCCTGACTTTC. The full variable domain, its missing parts supplied by reference TRBV5-1 and TRBJ2-6, is KAGVTQTPRYLIKTRGQQVTLSCSPISGHRSVSWYQQTPGQGLQFLFEYFSETQRNKGNFPGRFSGRQFSNSRSEMNVSTLELGDSALYLCASSQQDSGANVLTFGAGSRLTVL.